This passage covers 14 T cell receptor beta chains from one sample sequenced in a study of T cells after somatic rescue of genetic block. Sequenced by immunoSEQ multiplex PCR; TCRdb stores in-frame clones only, minus some. The sample records about 67,000 clones, roughly nine tenths being singletons. The sample was peripheral blood mononuclear cells (PBMCs). The receptors shown here come from a man aged 35-49 years.

J is TRBJ1-1 and V is TRBV7-2; 9 positions match TRBD1. The CDR3 spans 15 residues. CDR1 is SGHTA and CDR2 is FQGNSA in the germline V gene. V shed 5 bases, J shed 7 bases, and the junction held 11 bases outside the gene matches. The CDR3 DNA follows: TGTGCCAGCAGCCTAAAGGCACAGGGGGCCGGTGAAGCTTTCTTT. Translation: CASSLKAQGAGEAFF.

V usage is TRBV6-6 and J usage is TRBJ1-1, with unresolved D. Trimming took 5 bases from V and 1 from J, leaving 14 bases between them. Germline CDR1 and CDR2: MNHNY and SVGAGI (reference sequence). The CDR3 is 15 residues long. CDR3 in DNA: TGTGCCAGCAGTGAGGTCCGGGCCTCGAACACTGAAGCTTTCTTT. Amino acids: CASSEVRASNTEAFF.

The genes are TRBV7-8 and TRBJ2-7; D ambiguous. CDR1 and CDR2 from the germline V gene are SGHVS and FQNEAQ. The germline V and J ends were trimmed by 5 bases and 3 bases, with 5 bases remaining between them. The CDR3 is made up of 11 amino acids. The CDR3 DNA follows: TGTGCCAGCAGCCCGAGCTACGAGCAGTACTTC. Protein sequence: CASSPSYEQYF.

This sequence joins TRBV4-1 and TRBJ1-1; 9 nucleotides match TRBD1. The CDR3 is 16 amino acids. J was trimmed by 7 bases and V by 2 bases; bases with no gene match: 11. Germline V gene data show CDR1 as MGHRA and CDR2 as YSYEKL. CDR3 nucleotide sequence: TGCGCCAGCAGCCAATTCGTAGACAGGGGGTCGGGTGAAGCTTTCTTT. Translation gives CASSQFVDRGSGEAFF.

The chain uses TRBV7-8 and TRBJ2-1, with D unresolved. The germline V and J ends were trimmed by 4 bases and 10 bases, with 11 bases remaining between them. The CDR3 length is 12 residues. Germline V lookup: CDR1 SGHVS, CDR2 FQNEAQ. The CDR3 nucleotides are TGTGCCAGCAGCTCGGCTGCTAGGGAGCAGTTCTTC. As protein: CASSSAAREQFF.

The V gene is TRBV27, the J gene TRBJ2-2, with 8 bases matching TRBD1. Germline V gene data show CDR1 as MNHEY and CDR2 as SMNVEV (reference sequence). This CDR3 is 14 amino acids long. V was pared by 11 bases and J by 2 bases, with 7 bases of the junction left unmatched. This CDR3 is CAPRDRGNTGELFF. In DNA form, the CDR3 reads TGTGCCCCCAGAGACAGGGGAAACACCGGGGAGCTGTTTTTT.

This clone was recorded a few times. The chain links TRBV27 to TRBJ1-1; D not certain. The V end was cut by 5 bases, the J end by 6 bases, with 10 bases between. Per the germline V gene, CDR1 is MNHEY and CDR2 is SMNVEV (reference sequence). The CDR3 has 12 amino acids. This chain's CDR3 is CASSPGLSEAFF. Here the CDR3 DNA reads TGTGCCAGCAGTCCCGGACTATCTGAAGCTTTCTTT.

The V gene is TRBV19, the J gene TRBJ1-4; 9 bases fit TRBD1. The CDR3 is made up of 18 amino acids. CDR1 and CDR2 from the germline V gene are LNHDA and SQIVND (reference sequence). V lost 9 bases and J lost 3; bases outside the gene matches: 17. The CDR3 bases are TGTGCCAGCCACCCGGGACAGGGCTCAACAGTCGCTAATGAAAAACTGTTTTTT. It translates to CASHPGQGSTVANEKLFF.

V usage is TRBV6-6 and J usage is TRBJ1-1; 8 bases fit TRBD1. This CDR3 spans 14 amino acids. CDR1 is MNHNY, CDR2 SVGAGI, per germline (reference sequence). The trim removed 6 bases at V and 1 base at J, leaving 4 bases unmatched. The CDR3 here is CASRPGGGNTEAFF. The CDR3 DNA reads as TGTGCCAGCAGACCAGGGGGCGGGAACACTGAAGCTTTCTTT.

The chain is built from TRBV2 and TRBJ1-3; possible D gene TRBD1, 6 bases. V was trimmed by 6 bases and J by 3 bases, leaving 12 bases between them. Germline assignment: CDR1 SNHLY and CDR2 FYNNEI. This CDR3 region has 14 residues. CDR3 region: CASSVDRSGNTIYF. The DNA for the CDR3 is TGTGCCAGCAGCGTAGACAGGAGTGGAAACACCATATATTTT.

The J gene is TRBJ1-5, the V gene TRBV28; D unresolved. The CDR3 is 15 amino acids. The V gene lost 7 bases and the J gene lost 4 bases, with 17 bases spanning the gap. The germline V gene has CDR1 MDHEN and CDR2 SYDVKM. CDR3 sequence (DNA): TGTGCCAGCAATTCGCGGGAACTGGGGAATCAGCCCCAGCATTTT. Its translation: CASNSRELGNQPQHF.

This chain connects TRBV10-2 to TRBJ2-7, with 16 bases matching TRBD2. This CDR3 contains 19 residues. The V gene's germline CDR1 is WSHSY and CDR2 SAAADI. The ends lost 2 bases at V and 5 bases at J; junction bases unmatched: 12. The CDR3 loop is CASSEPSGLAGGPLDEQYF. For the CDR3, the DNA is TGCGCCAGCAGTGAGCCCTCGGGACTAGCGGGAGGGCCATTGGACGAGCAGTACTTC.

This sequence joins TRBV27 and TRBJ2-1; maybe TRBD1 (5 bases). Germline V gene sequence: CDR1 MNHEY, CDR2 SMNVEV (reference sequence). CDR3 size: 13 residues. V gave up 0 bases and J gave up 5 bases, with 5 bases separating them. The CDR3 region is CASSLSRDNEQFF. The CDR3 DNA is TGTGCCAGCAGTTTATCCAGGGACAATGAGCAGTTCTTC.

The chain has TRBV6-6 and TRBJ1-1; D is perhaps TRBD1 (5 bases). There are 13 residues in the CDR3. V dropped 0 bases and J dropped 5 bases, with 7 bases sitting between them. Germline values: CDR1 MNHNY, CDR2 SVGAGI (reference sequence). The CDR3 reads CASSYSGVTEAFF. The CDR3 bases are TGTGCCAGCAGTTACTCGGGGGTAACTGAAGCTTTCTTT.